The following is a T cell receptor (beta chain) sequence with its context. Its specificity is not known. Data came from immunoSEQ multiplex PCR; TCRdb stores just in-frame clones and leaves some out. The sample records under 1,900,000 clones, around 98.5% being singletons. This specimen belongs to a study of shared clonotypes between healthy human individuals. Study as a whole: CD8 memory received one plate per donor, CD8 naive two, CD4 memory three and CD4 naive three. General study results and limits: Generation of non-shared clonotypes was less probable than generation of clonotypes shared by all four donors. The study found roughly 5% of naive CD4 clonotypes shared across a few donors.

The split of CD4+ cells yielded CD45RA+ naive and CD45RA-negative memory subsets. CDR1 and CDR2 from the germline V gene are SGDLS and YYNGEE. V trimming: 3 bases; J trimming: 2 bases; junction bases outside the gene matches: 21. The length of the CDR3 is 20 residues. V usage is TRBV9 and J usage is TRBJ2-3; TRBD2 matches at 7 bases. The sample was naive CD4+ T cells sorted from blood. This sample's subset: CD45RA+ positively selected. This TCR was recovered from a young man in good health. CDR3 coding DNA: TGTGCCAGCAGCGCTGGACTAGGCATCAATCCGGCACAACACACAGATACGCAGTATTTT. Translating it yields CASSAGLGINPAQHTDTQYF.